A single sample gave rise to the 30 T cell receptor beta chains below, sequenced in a study of blood T cell repertoires in COVID-19. Assay: immunoSEQ multiplex PCR; the TCRdb copy retains only in-frame clones and omits some. The sample yields approximately 230,000 clones, around 80% seen once. Sequencing was performed on PBMCs or T cells enriched from blood (not recorded which). Every receptor here comes from a man aged 40-49 years who had recovered from COVID-19.

The chain has TRBV9 and TRBJ2-7; TRBD1 is a possible D gene (8 bases). Germline CDR1 is SGDLS and CDR2 is YYNGEE. The V gene lost 3 bases and the J gene lost 4 bases, with 14 bases spanning the gap. The CDR3 runs to 14 residues. The CDR3 sequence: CASSDGQGGYEQYF. CDR3 DNA sequence: TGTGCCAGCAGCGACGGACAGGGAGGGTACGAGCAGTACTTC.

The V call is TRBV5-1, the J call TRBJ1-1; 9 bases map to TRBD1. The germline V gene encodes CDR1 SGHRS and CDR2 YFSETQ. The CDR3 has 13 amino acids. V was clipped by 0 bases and J by 11 bases; unmatched bases: 5. Here the CDR3 DNA reads TGCGCCAGCAGCTTGGCTGGGACAGGGTTGGCTTTCTTT. This sequence encodes CASSLAGTGLAFF.

This clone was observed many times. V and J are TRBV30 and TRBJ1-6, with D maybe TRBD1 (5 bases). Per the germline V gene, CDR1 is GTSNPN and CDR2 is SVGIG (reference sequence). The CDR3 has 15 residues. V dropped 0 bases and J dropped 10 bases, with 16 bases sitting between them. CDR3 bases: TGTGCCTGGAGTGTGGCCGGGGTACGGGGGTCACCCCTCCACTTT. Protein product: CAWSVAGVRGSPLHF.

This chain links TRBV28 with TRBJ1-5, with D possibly matching TRBD1 (5 bases). The germline V gene has CDR1 MDHEN and CDR2 SYDVKM. V was cut by 6 bases and J by 6 bases, with 27 bases left in between. This CDR3 has 18 residues. CDR3 bases: TGTGCCAGCAGCTCGCGCATTCTCTCGCAGGGACTGAGTCAGCCCCAGCATTTT. It encodes CASSSRILSQGLSQPQHF.

This clone has only a few counts. V usage is TRBV2 and J usage is TRBJ1-5; 7 nucleotides agree with TRBD1. The V segment lost 1 base and the J segment 4 bases; nucleotides outside the gene matches: 1. The CDR3 consists of 14 residues. Germline-derived CDR1 and CDR2 are SNHLY and FYNNEI. The chain's CDR3 is CASSEVGQNQPQHF. CDR3 DNA sequence: TGTGCCAGCAGTGAAGTGGGACAGAATCAGCCCCAGCATTTT.

The table lists this clone with a count of one. The V call is TRBV2, the J call TRBJ2-1; possible D gene TRBD2, 5 bases. The CDR3 is 14 residues long. Germline CDR1 is SNHLY and CDR2 is FYNNEI. V gave up 4 bases and J gave up 7 bases, with 14 bases separating them. The DNA of the CDR3 is TGTGCCAGCAGTGCGGAAGGGAGTGGGAATGAGCAGTTCTTC. Translation: CASSAEGSGNEQFF.

This clone has only one observation. V gene TRBV6-5 combines with J gene TRBJ2-7, with 12 bases aligning to TRBD1. CDR1 and CDR2 from the germline V gene are MNHEY and SVGAGI. CDR3 length: 14 residues. Trimming removed 6 bases from V and 6 bases from J; junction bases left unmatched: 6. The CDR3, as DNA: TGTGCCAGCAGCATCCTGGGACAGGGGGCCGAGCAGTACTTC. Translating gives CASSILGQGAEQYF.

The chain combines TRBV5-5 with TRBJ2-5; D is unresolved. The ends were cut back, 7 bases at V and 1 base at J, with 14 bases in the middle. This CDR3 comprises 14 residues. Germline V gene data show CDR1 as SGHKS and CDR2 as YYEKEE (reference sequence). In DNA, the CDR3 is TGTGCCAGCGCCTCTCCTGGCGGCCAAGAGACCCAGTACTTC. Protein product: CASASPGGQETQYF.

As to this clone: Here the CDR3 omits its conserved ending phenylalanine or tryptophan, so a read error is the likely source. It is unclear where the CDR3 begins or ends on the DNA, so no DNA is shown, and the CDR3 is as TCRdb lists it. The genes are TRBV28 and TRBJ1-6; the table calls TRBD1, which could not be checked here. Germline values: CDR1 MDHEN, CDR2 SYDVKM. The length of the CDR3 is 11 amino acids, counting both ends. The CDR3 loop reads CASSWDRDLFY.

This chain links TRBV3-1 (or the pseudogene TRBV3-2) with TRBJ1-1, with D possibly being TRBD1 (6 bases). CDR3 length: 12 residues. Germline V gene sequence: CDR1 LGHDT, CDR2 YNNKEL (reference sequence). V lost 3 bases, J lost 9 bases, and 11 bases lay in between. The CDR3 DNA is TGTGCCAGCAGCCACGGGGACATTCAAGCTTTCTTT. As protein: CASSHGDIQAFF.

The rearrangement uses TRBV7-9 and TRBJ1-1; D gene unclear. Germline V CDR1 and CDR2: SEHNR, FQNEAQ (reference sequence). The V end was cut by 2 bases, the J end by 1 base, with 17 bases between. The CDR3 has 17 residues. CDR3 region: CASSLWRAQRPNTEAFF. The CDR3 DNA follows: TGTGCCAGCAGCTTATGGCGGGCCCAGAGGCCGAACACTGAAGCTTTCTTT.

This clone has a single count. For the CDR3, the DNA is TGTGCCAGCAGCCAACTAGCGGGAGCCTACAATGAGCAGTTCTTC. Translation gives CASSQLAGAYNEQFF. The V call is TRBV4-2, the J call TRBJ2-1, with 10 bases fitting TRBD2. V trimming: 2 bases; J trimming: 2 bases; junction bases outside the gene matches: 0. This CDR3 has 15 amino acids. CDR1 LGHNA and CDR2 YNFKEQ come from the germline V gene.

The V call is TRBV6-5, the J call TRBJ1-1; D might be TRBD1 (5 bases). CDR1 is MNHEY and CDR2 is SVGAGI in the germline V gene. This CDR3 has 14 residues. Trimming stripped 0 bases from V and 2 bases from J, with 7 bases between. This chain's CDR3 is CASSYSGANTEAFF. Written as DNA, the CDR3 is TGTGCCAGCAGTTACTCAGGGGCAAACACTGAAGCTTTCTTT.

V gene TRBV4-1 combines with J gene TRBJ2-5; the match to TRBD1 covers 7 bases. V lost 0 bases to trimming and J lost 1 base; unmatched junction nucleotides: 14. Germline loops: CDR1 MGHRA, CDR2 YSYEKL. This CDR3 contains 19 residues. CDR3 amino acids: CASSQDSMRGRVGQETQYF. Written as DNA, the CDR3 is TGCGCCAGCAGCCAAGACTCAATGAGGGGGCGAGTGGGCCAAGAGACCCAGTACTTC.

This rearrangement joins TRBV30 to TRBJ1-3; D ambiguous. This CDR3 region has 14 residues. The V end lost 3 bases, the J end lost 4 bases, and 13 bases lay between the germline ends. The germline CDR1 and CDR2 sequences are GTSNPN and SVGIG (reference sequence). The chain's CDR3 is CAWRDKAAGNTIYF. CDR3 nucleotide sequence: TGTGCCTGGAGGGATAAAGCGGCCGGAAACACCATATATTTT.

This clone was counted only a few times. The CDR3 here is CASSVEGVPHYEQYF. CDR3 DNA: TGTGCCAGCAGCGTAGAGGGGGTTCCACATTACGAGCAGTACTTC. The V gene is TRBV9, the J gene TRBJ2-7, with D possibly TRBD1 on 6 matching bases. The V gene's germline CDR1 is SGDLS and CDR2 YYNGEE. Trimming cost V 0 bases and J 4 bases, with 14 bases left between them. The CDR3 runs to 15 residues. The full variable domain, in which reference TRBV9 and TRBJ2-7 provide the parts outside the CDR3, is DSGVTQTPKHLITATGQRVTLRCSPRSGDLSVYWYQQSLDQGLQFLIQYYNGEERAKGNILERFSAQQFPDLHSELNLSSLELGDSALYFCASSVEGVPHYEQYFGPGTRLTVT.

J is TRBJ1-5 and V is TRBV30, with a tentative D call TRBD1 (5 bases). The CDR3 is made up of 15 amino acids. The V gene's germline CDR1 is GTSNPN and CDR2 SVGIG (reference sequence). The V end lost 1 base, the J end lost 6 bases, and 16 bases lay between the germline ends. CDR3 coding DNA: TGTGCCTGGAGTGGGGGCCCTGGGGTTGGTCAGCCCCAGCATTTT. This gives the protein CAWSGGPGVGQPQHF.

The chain couples TRBV19 to TRBJ2-1; D is perhaps TRBD2 (7 bases). V shed 10 bases and J shed 0 bases, with 22 bases lying between them. Germline values: CDR1 LNHDA, CDR2 SQIVND (reference sequence). The CDR3 has 17 residues. The CDR3 DNA reads as TGTGCCACCCGCGAGGGGGGGGCCTCCCTCTCCTACAATGAGCAGTTCTTC. It encodes CATREGGASLSYNEQFF.

This clone occurred a few times. V usage is TRBV5-5 and J usage is TRBJ1-2; D is ambiguous. CDR3 length: 14 residues. The germline V gene encodes CDR1 SGHKS and CDR2 YYEKEE (reference sequence). V shed 2 bases and J shed 8 bases, with 16 bases lying between them. The CDR3 DNA reads as TGTGCCAGCAGCTTACTCCGGGCCGCGGGGGGCTACACCTTC. Protein sequence: CASSLLRAAGGYTF.

The V and J genes are TRBV18 and TRBJ1-2; 8 bases agree with TRBD1. V was clipped by 3 bases and J by 5 bases; unmatched bases: 5. The CDR3 has 14 residues. The germline CDR1 and CDR2 sequences are KGHSH and LQKENI. CDR3 sequence: CASSPIQGEYGYTF. The CDR3 coding sequence is TGTGCCAGCTCACCGATACAGGGGGAGTATGGCTACACCTTC. Full variable domain (remainder filled in from reference TRBV18 and TRBJ1-2): NAGVMQNPRHLVRRRGQEARLRCSPMKGHSHVYWYRQLPEEGLKFMVYLQKENIIDESGMPKERFSAEFPKEGPSILRIQQVVRGDSAAYFCASSPIQGEYGYTFGSGTRLTVV.

This chain joins TRBV3-1 (or the pseudogene TRBV3-2) and TRBJ1-1; D might be TRBD1 (6 bases). Germline CDR1 LGHDT, CDR2 YNNKEL (reference sequence). This CDR3 is built from 15 residues. V was pared by 4 bases and J by 1 base, with 13 bases between. The CDR3 protein is CASSPLRDTNTEAFF. In DNA form, the CDR3 reads TGTGCCAGCAGCCCTCTTCGGGACACGAACACTGAAGCTTTCTTT.

The rearrangement uses TRBV18 and TRBJ1-4, with D hard to call. The ends were cut back, 5 bases at V and 7 bases at J, with 14 bases in the middle. This CDR3 comprises 14 residues. Germline assignment: CDR1 KGHSH and CDR2 LQKENI. CDR3 coding DNA: TGTGCCAGCTCATCTTCAAGTAGCTCTGAAAAACTGTTTTTT. Translation: CASSSSSSSEKLFF.

V is TRBV11-2 and J is TRBJ1-2; D perhaps matches TRBD1 (6 bases). V lost 5 bases and J 5 bases, leaving 12 bases between the germline ends. Germline V gives CDR1 SGHAT, CDR2 FQNNGV. The CDR3 totals 13 residues. The CDR3 DNA sequence: TGTGCCAGCAGCCAAGGGGGATTATATGGCTACACCTTC. It codes for CASSQGGLYGYTF.

The chain links TRBV30 to TRBJ1-2, with D possibly being TRBD1 (6 bases). Germline CDR1 GTSNPN, CDR2 SVGIG (reference sequence). V lost 2 bases and J lost 0, with 13 bases in between. The CDR3 is made up of 15 amino acids. CDR3 in DNA: TGTGCCTGGAGTCAGGGGACGGAATCTAACTATGGCTACACCTTC. This gives the protein CAWSQGTESNYGYTF.

The rearrangement links TRBV7-2 to TRBJ1-6; 7 nucleotides match TRBD1. J was trimmed by 9 bases and V by 5 bases; bases with no gene match: 13. The CDR3 contains 16 residues. Germline loops: CDR1 SGHTA, CDR2 FQGNSA. The CDR3: CASSILPGQRVSPLHF. DNA of the CDR3: TGTGCCAGCAGCATCCTACCGGGACAGAGGGTTTCACCCCTCCACTTT.

The chain carries TRBV3-1 (or the pseudogene TRBV3-2) and TRBJ2-1, with D hard to call. CDR3 length equals 15 residues. The V and J ends lost 4 bases and 8 bases respectively, with 18 bases between them. Germline V gene data show CDR1 as LGHDT and CDR2 as YNNKEL (reference sequence). CDR3: CASSPLEERWDEQFF. CDR3 in DNA: TGTGCCAGCAGCCCCCTCGAGGAGAGGTGGGATGAGCAGTTCTTC.

The CDR3 reads CASGSQGSEQFF. In DNA, the CDR3 is TGTGCTAGTGGGTCACAGGGGAGTGAGCAGTTCTTC. The V call is TRBV12-5, the J call TRBJ2-1; 7 nucleotides agree with TRBD1. The V and J ends lost 6 bases and 9 bases, in that order; junction bases with no gene match: 5. Germline V gene sequence: CDR1 LGHNT, CDR2 FRNRAP. The CDR3 is 12 amino acids. The full variable domain, its missing parts supplied by reference TRBV12-5 and TRBJ2-1, is DARVTQTPRHKVTEMGQEVTMRCQPILGHNTVFWYRQTMMQGLELLAYFRNRAPLDDSGMPKDRFSAEMPDATLATLKIQPSEPRDSAVYFCASGSQGSEQFFGPGTRLTVL.

This rearrangement joins TRBV18 to TRBJ2-7; 7 bases match TRBD1. CDR1 and CDR2 from the germline V gene are KGHSH and LQKENI. Trimming at V came to 4 bases and at J to 4 bases, leaving 4 bases not matched to a gene. This CDR3 has 13 residues. The CDR3 is CASSHTRGYEQYF. CDR3 sequence (DNA): TGTGCCAGCTCACACACCAGGGGGTACGAGCAGTACTTC.

This chain uses TRBV7-9 with TRBJ1-3; no definite D call. The V and J ends lost 5 bases and 5 bases respectively, with 19 bases between them. The V gene's germline CDR1 is SEHNR and CDR2 FQNEAQ (reference sequence). This CDR3 comprises 16 residues. DNA for the CDR3: TGTGCCAGCAGCCAACCCACGGCGGCGGCCCGAAACACCATATATTTT. It codes for CASSQPTAAARNTIYF.

The chain employs TRBV5-1 and TRBJ1-3; TRBD1 agrees at 9 bases. This CDR3 spans 14 amino acids. The V and J ends lost 5 bases and 5 bases, in that order; junction bases with no gene match: 5. In germline, CDR1 is SGHRS, CDR2 YFSETQ. The CDR3 sequence: CASRETGGRNTIYF. The CDR3, as DNA: TGCGCCAGCAGGGAGACAGGGGGTAGAAACACCATATATTTT.